The entry below gives a single T cell receptor (beta chain) sequence along with its context. Its antigen is unknown. The repertoire was sequenced with immunoSEQ multiplex PCR; TCRdb's copy has only in-frame clones and lacks some. The table records hundreds of thousands of clones, under 80% of them present only once. The V gene's germline CDR1 is SEHNR and CDR2 FQNEAQ (reference sequence). This CDR3 has 13 amino acids. The V and J ends lost 8 bases and 2 bases respectively, with 12 bases between them. The sample belongs to a study of cytotoxic CD8 clonotypes in ibrutinib-treated CLL. Across the study: Timing of response sample collection was a median approximately eleven months after treatment start, with a range of 6 to 36.

General observations from the study: Clonality went up at the time of ibrutinib response, stayed stable in sustained remission, and later dropped back toward its baseline level at progression. The clonality rise at ibrutinib response reflected private clonotype expansion. Baseline clonality exceeded age-matched healthy donors and tracked circulating CD8+ T-cell counts.

V gene TRBV7-9 combines with J gene TRBJ1-2; weak D call: TRBD1 (6 bases). Source: PBMCs, taken after 24 months of ibrutinib treatment. The clonotype originates from a human donor with chronic lymphocytic leukemia. The chain's CDR3 is CASRAGENYGYTF. The CDR3 DNA reads TGTGCCAGCCGGGCAGGGGAAAACTATGGCTACACCTTC.